The 17 T cell receptor beta chains in this list originate from one sample, sequenced in a study of T cell clonotyping in hematopoietic cell transplantation (dated by TCRdb to about 2021). What the time point label conveys for this sample: recipient sample about 28 days before transplant, after cytoreduction. The library relied on the immunoSEQ multiplex PCR assay. The table was pulled from immuneACCESS by TCRdb, which kept in-frame rearrangements only. Such tables lose some clones; where checked, under half of the loss comes from unresolved V genes, and the rest has no known cause. The sample table contains about 76,000 clones; only one count was recorded for less than 96% of them. Under 2% of the sample belongs to the ten largest clones. The sequences come from peripheral blood mononuclear cells, collected before stem cell transplant. These receptors were collected from a woman aged 50 to 60 with acute myeloid leukemia. Some clones in this sample may be carry-over from other donors' samples.

The chain recombines TRBV29-1 with TRBJ1-5, with a possible D match to TRBD1 (5 bases). The CDR3 covers 13 residues. Trimming removed 6 bases at V and 5 bases at J, with 14 bases between. CDR1 is SQVTM and CDR2 is ANQGSEA in the germline V gene. The CDR3 spells CSVQGAGDQPQHF. The CDR3 bases are TGCAGCGTGCAAGGGGCCGGGGATCAGCCCCAGCATTTT.

The V gene is TRBV5-6, the J gene TRBJ1-3; D unresolved. The germline CDR1 and CDR2 sequences are SGHDT and YYEEEE. Trimming shortened V by 0 bases and J by 0 bases, and 4 bases separated the two germline ends. The length of the CDR3 is 14 residues. The CDR3 is CASSLGGSGNTIYF. The CDR3 DNA reads as TGTGCCAGCAGCTTGGGGGGCTCTGGAAACACCATATATTTT.

The CDR3 DNA reads TGTGCCAGCAGCTTGGGCCAGCAAGAGACCCAGTACTTC. Translation gives CASSLGQQETQYF. The chain carries TRBV5-5 and TRBJ2-5; the D is unclear. The CDR3 has 13 amino acids. Germline assignment: CDR1 SGHKS and CDR2 YYEKEE (reference sequence). V dropped 0 bases and J dropped 2 bases, with 5 bases sitting between them.

J is TRBJ1-5 and V is TRBV25-1, with a possible D match to TRBD1 (5 bases). The CDR3 has 13 amino acids. Germline V lookup: CDR1 MGHDK, CDR2 SYGVNS. V was pared by 2 bases and J by 9 bases, with 11 bases between. The CDR3 region has the DNA TGTGCCAGCAGTGAACAGGGTTTCGTGCCCCAGCATTTT. As protein: CASSEQGFVPQHF.

This CDR3 reads CASSFTGGTYEQYF. The DNA of the CDR3 is TGTGCCAGTAGTTTTACAGGGGGAACCTACGAGCAGTACTTC. The V and J genes are TRBV19 and TRBJ2-7; 8 bases align to TRBD1. The CDR3 spans 14 residues. With V trimmed by 5 bases and J by 2 bases, 5 bases remained unmatched. Looked up from germline, CDR1 is LNHDA and CDR2 is SQIVND (reference sequence).

This clone appeared once. CDR3 bases: TGTGCGGGGGGAAATGGGCGTTTCACTGAAGCTTTCTTT. It yields the protein CAGGNGRFTEAFF. The rearrangement links TRBV6-1 to TRBJ1-1; tentatively, D is TRBD1 (5 bases). CDR3 size: 13 residues. Germline-derived CDR1 and CDR2 are MNHNS and SASEGT.

The chain has TRBV7-9 and TRBJ2-7; D is unresolved. CDR1 SEHNR and CDR2 FQNEAQ come from the germline V gene (reference sequence). V lost 5 bases and J 2 bases, leaving 16 bases between the germline ends. The CDR3 is made up of 15 amino acids. CDR3 in DNA: TGTGCCAGCAGCCCGAGGTCGACATACGCCTACGAGCAGTACTTC. Its protein product is CASSPRSTYAYEQYF.

CDR3 region: CASSSNTEAFF. CDR3 nucleotide sequence: TGTGCCAGCAGTTCCAACACTGAAGCTTTCTTT. V usage is TRBV6-5 and J usage is TRBJ1-1; no definite D call. The germline V and J ends were trimmed by 4 bases and 2 bases, with 2 bases remaining between them. Germline CDR1 MNHEY, CDR2 SVGAGI. This CDR3 region has 11 residues.

The V call is TRBV9, the J call TRBJ1-2, with D hard to call. CDR1 is SGDLS, CDR2 YYNGEE, per germline. CDR3 length: 14 residues. V gave up 4 bases and J gave up 6 bases, with 16 bases separating them. The CDR3: CASSPHGRGDGYTF. The CDR3 nucleotides are TGTGCCAGCAGCCCCCACGGAAGAGGTGATGGCTACACCTTC.

The chain has TRBV6-1 and TRBJ1-5; D not resolved. V lost 1 base, J lost 0 bases, and 7 bases lay in between. The CDR3 is 15 residues long. Germline assignment: CDR1 MNHNS and CDR2 SASEGT. In DNA form, the CDR3 reads TGTGCCAGCAGTGAAGGGGCATATAGCAATCAGCCCCAGCATTTT. It codes for CASSEGAYSNQPQHF.

Only one count was recorded for this clone. V and J are TRBV19 and TRBJ2-3; D may be TRBD2 (5 bases). CDR1 and CDR2 (germline): LNHDA, SQIVND (reference sequence). V gave up 6 bases and J gave up 3 bases, with 13 bases separating them. The CDR3 is made up of 14 amino acids. CDR3 sequence (DNA): TGTGCCAGTAGCGTTGAGGGAATGACAGATACGCAGTATTTT. This codes for CASSVEGMTDTQYF.

The rearrangement joins TRBV2 to TRBJ1-2, with D unclear. Germline V lookup: CDR1 SNHLY, CDR2 FYNNEI. The CDR3 loop spans 12 amino acids. Trimming left V 5 bases short and J 0 bases short, with 4 bases between. This CDR3 is CASSLTNYGYTF. CDR3 sequence (DNA): TGTGCCAGCAGTTTAACTAACTATGGCTACACCTTC.

The gene calls are TRBV19 and TRBJ2-6; D gene ambiguous. The CDR3 is 17 residues long. Trimming took off 2 bases at V and 0 bases at J, with 11 bases between the two ends. Looked up from germline, CDR1 is LNHDA and CDR2 is SQIVND (reference sequence). CDR3 in amino acids: CASSIPWRPSGANVLTF. DNA of the CDR3: TGTGCCAGTAGTATACCGTGGCGGCCCTCTGGGGCCAACGTCCTGACTTTC.

This sequence joins TRBV28 and TRBJ1-1, with a possible D match to TRBD1 (6 bases). The ends were cut back, 5 bases at V and 1 base at J, with 11 bases in the middle. Germline V gene data show CDR1 as MDHEN and CDR2 as SYDVKM. This CDR3 contains 14 residues. The CDR3 DNA is TGTGCCAGCAGTCAACAGGGTTGGAACACTGAAGCTTTCTTT. Its translation: CASSQQGWNTEAFF.

Details on this clone: A read error may produce the germline difference seen at one junction end. This chain connects TRBV6-5 to TRBJ2-1, with no clear D. Per the germline V gene, CDR1 is MNHEY and CDR2 is SVGAGI. The CDR3 has 12 residues. CDR3 sequence reads: CASSLNRLEQFF. CDR3 sequence (DNA): TGTGCCAGTAGTTTAAATAGGCTTGAGCAGTTCTTC.

The chain has TRBV28 and TRBJ2-7; D uncertain. From germline, CDR1 is MDHEN and CDR2 SYDVKM. V lost 8 bases to trimming and J lost 5 bases, with 16 bases between them. The CDR3 has 13 residues. The CDR3 DNA reads as TGTGCCAGCGTATCCGCTGGGTTCAACGAGCAGTACTTC. It specifies CASVSAGFNEQYF. Using reference TRBV28 and TRBJ2-7 for the parts outside the CDR3, the full variable domain is DVKVTQSSRYLVKRTGEKVFLECVQDMDHENMFWYRQDPGLGLRLIYFSYDVKMKEKGDIPEGYSVSREKKERFSLILESASTNQTSMYLCASVSAGFNEQYFGPGTRLTVT.

This clone was counted a single time. This sequence joins TRBV30 and TRBJ2-1, with 7 positions matching TRBD1. Trimming removed 5 bases from V and 4 bases from J; junction bases left unmatched: 5. The CDR3 is 13 residues long. The germline V gene encodes CDR1 GTSNPN and CDR2 SVGIG (reference sequence). CDR3 region: CAWARDSYNEQFF. The CDR3 DNA sequence: TGTGCCTGGGCCCGGGACAGTTACAATGAGCAGTTCTTC.